Sequencing of this T cell receptor beta chain was carried out in a study of OX40 agonist ivuxolimab in advanced cancers. Study findings and constraints: Relative to CD4+ cells, CD8+ T cells on average had more expanded clones.

Repertoires were generated with immunoSEQ multiplex PCR, while TCRdb's copy carries only in-frame clones and drops some. This table has around 80,000 clones, approximately 92% appearing once. To note about this clone: What it recognizes is unknown.

The CDR3 is made up of 15 amino acids. The germline V gene encodes CDR1 SGDLS and CDR2 YYNGEE. This TCR was recovered from an adult with an advanced solid tumor such as melanoma, head and neck, liver or kidney cancer. The V gene is TRBV9, the J gene TRBJ2-5; 8 nucleotides agree with TRBD1. The J call may be mistaken, given a closer DNA end match to TRBJ2-7. The sample consisted of CD4+ or CD8+ T cells sorted from blood, taken in a trial of the OX40 agonist ivuxolimab. Written as DNA, the CDR3 is TGTGCCAGCAGCGTATGGTCGACAGGGGCGTACGAGCAGTACTTC. As protein: CASSVWSTGAYEQYF.